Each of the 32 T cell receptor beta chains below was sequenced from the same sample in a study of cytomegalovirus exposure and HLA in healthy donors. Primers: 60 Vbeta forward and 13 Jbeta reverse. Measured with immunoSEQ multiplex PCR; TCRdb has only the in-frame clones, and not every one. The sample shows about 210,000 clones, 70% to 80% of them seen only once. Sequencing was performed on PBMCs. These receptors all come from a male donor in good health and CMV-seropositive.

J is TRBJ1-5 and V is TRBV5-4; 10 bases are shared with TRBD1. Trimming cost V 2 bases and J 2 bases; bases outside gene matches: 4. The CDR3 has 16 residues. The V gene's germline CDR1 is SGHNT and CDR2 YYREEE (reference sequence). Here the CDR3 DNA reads TGTGCCAGCAGCTTAACCGGGACAGGGGGCAATCAGCCCCAGCATTTT. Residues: CASSLTGTGGNQPQHF.

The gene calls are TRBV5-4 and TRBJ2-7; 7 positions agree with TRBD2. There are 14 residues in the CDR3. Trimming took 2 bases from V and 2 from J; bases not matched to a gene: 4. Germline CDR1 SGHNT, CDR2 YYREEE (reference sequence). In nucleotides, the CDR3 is TGTGCCAGCAGCTTTGGGGGGGTCCCCTACGAGCAGTACTTC. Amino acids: CASSFGGVPYEQYF.

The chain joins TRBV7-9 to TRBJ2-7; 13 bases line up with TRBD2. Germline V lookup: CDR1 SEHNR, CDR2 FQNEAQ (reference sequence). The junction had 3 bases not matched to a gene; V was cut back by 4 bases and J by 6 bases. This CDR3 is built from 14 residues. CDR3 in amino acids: CASSSGLAGSEQYF. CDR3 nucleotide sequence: TGTGCCAGCAGCTCGGGACTAGCGGGGTCCGAGCAGTACTTC.

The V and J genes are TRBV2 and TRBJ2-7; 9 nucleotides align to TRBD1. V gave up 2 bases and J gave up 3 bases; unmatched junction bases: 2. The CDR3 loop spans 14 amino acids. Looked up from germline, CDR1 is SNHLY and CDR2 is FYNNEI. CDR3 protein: CASSEMGQGYEQYF. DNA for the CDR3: TGTGCCAGCAGTGAAATGGGACAGGGCTACGAGCAGTACTTC.

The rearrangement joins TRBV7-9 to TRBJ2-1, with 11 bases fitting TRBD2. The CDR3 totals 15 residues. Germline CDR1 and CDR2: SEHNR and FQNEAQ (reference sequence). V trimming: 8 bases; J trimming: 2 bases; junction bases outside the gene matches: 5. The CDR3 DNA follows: TGTGCCAGCTCCGGACTAGCGGGCCCCTACAATGAGCAGTTCTTC. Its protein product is CASSGLAGPYNEQFF.

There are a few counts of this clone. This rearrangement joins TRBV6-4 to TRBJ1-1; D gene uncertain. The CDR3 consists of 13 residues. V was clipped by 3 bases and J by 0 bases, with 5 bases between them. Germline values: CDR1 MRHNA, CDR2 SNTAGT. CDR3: CASSEQLNTEAFF. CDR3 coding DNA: TGTGCCAGCAGTGAACAGTTGAACACTGAAGCTTTCTTT.

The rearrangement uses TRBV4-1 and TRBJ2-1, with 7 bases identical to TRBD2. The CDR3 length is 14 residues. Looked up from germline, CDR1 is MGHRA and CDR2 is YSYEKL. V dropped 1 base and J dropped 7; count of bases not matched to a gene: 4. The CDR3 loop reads CASSQGVGGNEQFF. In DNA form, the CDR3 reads TGCGCCAGCAGCCAAGGGGTCGGGGGGAATGAGCAGTTCTTC.

The CDR3 loop reads CASSLPGGNEQFF. In nucleotides, the CDR3 is TGTGCCAGCAGTTTGCCCGGGGGCAATGAGCAGTTCTTC. The rearrangement uses TRBV27 and TRBJ2-1, with D tentatively TRBD2 (6 bases). Germline assignment: CDR1 MNHEY and CDR2 SMNVEV (reference sequence). This CDR3 spans 13 amino acids. The germline V and J ends were trimmed by 3 bases and 6 bases, with 9 bases remaining between them.

The CDR3 loop reads CASNLFGQETQYF. CDR3 nucleotide sequence: TGTGCCAGCAATCTGTTCGGCCAAGAGACCCAGTACTTC. This chain joins TRBV5-8 and TRBJ2-5; D gene uncertain. The CDR3 extends over 13 amino acids. The ends were cut back, 6 bases at V and 1 base at J, with 10 bases in the middle. The V gene's germline CDR1 is SGHTS and CDR2 YDEGEE.

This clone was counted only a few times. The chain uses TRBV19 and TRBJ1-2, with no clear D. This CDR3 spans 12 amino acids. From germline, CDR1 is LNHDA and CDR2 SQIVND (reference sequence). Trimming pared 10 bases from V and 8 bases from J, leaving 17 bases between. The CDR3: CATPEAAGGYTF. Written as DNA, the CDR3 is TGTGCCACCCCCGAGGCCGCGGGGGGCTACACCTTC.

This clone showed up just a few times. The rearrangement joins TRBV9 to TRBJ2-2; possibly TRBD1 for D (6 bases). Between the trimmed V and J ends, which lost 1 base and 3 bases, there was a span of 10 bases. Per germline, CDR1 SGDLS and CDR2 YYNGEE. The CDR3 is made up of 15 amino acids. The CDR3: CASSVWGLDTGELFF. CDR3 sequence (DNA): TGTGCCAGCAGCGTATGGGGGCTAGACACCGGGGAGCTGTTTTTT.

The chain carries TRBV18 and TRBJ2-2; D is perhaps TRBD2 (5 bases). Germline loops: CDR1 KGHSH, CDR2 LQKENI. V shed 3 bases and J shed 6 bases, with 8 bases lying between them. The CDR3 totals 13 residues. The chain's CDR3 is CASSPNGAGELFF. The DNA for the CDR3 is TGTGCCAGCTCACCGAACGGGGCCGGGGAGCTGTTTTTT. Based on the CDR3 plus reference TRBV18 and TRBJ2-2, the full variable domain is NAGVMQNPRHLVRRRGQEARLRCSPMKGHSHVYWYRQLPEEGLKFMVYLQKENIIDESGMPKERFSAEFPKEGPSILRIQQVVRGDSAAYFCASSPNGAGELFFGEGSRLTVL.

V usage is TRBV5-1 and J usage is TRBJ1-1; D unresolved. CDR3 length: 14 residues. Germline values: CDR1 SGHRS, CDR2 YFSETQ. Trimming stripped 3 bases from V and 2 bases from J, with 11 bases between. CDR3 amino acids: CASSYSGRNTEAFF. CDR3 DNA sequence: TGCGCCAGCAGCTACAGTGGAAGAAACACTGAAGCTTTCTTT.

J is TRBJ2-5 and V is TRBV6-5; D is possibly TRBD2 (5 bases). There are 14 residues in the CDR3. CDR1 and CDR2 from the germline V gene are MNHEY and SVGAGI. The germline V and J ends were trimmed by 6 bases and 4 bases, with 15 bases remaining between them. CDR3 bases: TGTGCCAGCAGCATTCGGGGATTACCAGAGACCCAGTACTTC. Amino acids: CASSIRGLPETQYF.

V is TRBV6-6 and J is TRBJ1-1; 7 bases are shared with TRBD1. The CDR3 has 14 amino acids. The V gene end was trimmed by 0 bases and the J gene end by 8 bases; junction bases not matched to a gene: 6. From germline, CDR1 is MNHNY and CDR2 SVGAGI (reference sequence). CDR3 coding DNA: TGTGCCAGCAGTTACTCTGGACAGGATTTAGAAGCTTTCTTT. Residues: CASSYSGQDLEAFF.

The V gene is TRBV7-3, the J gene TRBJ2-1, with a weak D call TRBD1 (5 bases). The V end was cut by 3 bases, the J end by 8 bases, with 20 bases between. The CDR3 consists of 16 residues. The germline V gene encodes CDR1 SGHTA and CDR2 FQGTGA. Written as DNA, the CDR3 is TGTGCCAGCAGCTTGAGACGGCTCTCTCCCAGGGATGAGCAGTTCTTC. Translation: CASSLRRLSPRDEQFF.

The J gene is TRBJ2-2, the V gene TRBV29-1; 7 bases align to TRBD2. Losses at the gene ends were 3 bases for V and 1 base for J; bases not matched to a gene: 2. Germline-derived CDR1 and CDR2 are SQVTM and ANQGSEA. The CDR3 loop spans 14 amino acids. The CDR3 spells CSVETSQNTGELFF. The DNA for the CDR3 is TGCAGCGTTGAGACTAGCCAGAACACCGGGGAGCTGTTTTTT.

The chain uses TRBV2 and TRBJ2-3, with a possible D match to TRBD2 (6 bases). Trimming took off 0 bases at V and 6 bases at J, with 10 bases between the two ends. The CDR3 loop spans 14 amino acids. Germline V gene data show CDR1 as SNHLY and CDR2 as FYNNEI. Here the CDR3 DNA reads TGTGCCAGCAGTGAAGCGGGAGGACCCGATACGCAGTATTTT. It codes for CASSEAGGPDTQYF.

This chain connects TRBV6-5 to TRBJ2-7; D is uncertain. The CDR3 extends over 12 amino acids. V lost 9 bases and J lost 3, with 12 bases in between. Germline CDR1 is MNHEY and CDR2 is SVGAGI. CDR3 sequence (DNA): TGTGCCAGTAAGAACAGATACTACGAGCAGTACTTC. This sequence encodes CASKNRYYEQYF.

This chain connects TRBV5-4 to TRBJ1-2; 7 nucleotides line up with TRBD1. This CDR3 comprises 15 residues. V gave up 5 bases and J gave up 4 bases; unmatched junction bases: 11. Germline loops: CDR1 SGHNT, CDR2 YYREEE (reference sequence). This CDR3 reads CASSTQGRLLYGYTF. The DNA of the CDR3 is TGTGCCAGCAGTACACAGGGGCGCCTCCTCTATGGCTACACCTTC.

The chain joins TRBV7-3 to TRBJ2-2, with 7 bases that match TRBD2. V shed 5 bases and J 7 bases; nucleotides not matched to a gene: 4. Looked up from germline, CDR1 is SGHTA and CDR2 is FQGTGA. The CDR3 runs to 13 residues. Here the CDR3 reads CASSPSGGGELFF. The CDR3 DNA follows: TGTGCCAGCAGCCCCTCGGGGGGCGGGGAGCTGTTTTTT.

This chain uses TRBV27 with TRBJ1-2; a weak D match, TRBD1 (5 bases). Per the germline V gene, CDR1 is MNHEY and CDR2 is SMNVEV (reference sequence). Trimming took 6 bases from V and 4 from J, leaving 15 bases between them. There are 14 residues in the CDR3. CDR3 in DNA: TGTGCCAGCAGCAATCCCGACAGATCCTATGGCTACACCTTC. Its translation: CASSNPDRSYGYTF.

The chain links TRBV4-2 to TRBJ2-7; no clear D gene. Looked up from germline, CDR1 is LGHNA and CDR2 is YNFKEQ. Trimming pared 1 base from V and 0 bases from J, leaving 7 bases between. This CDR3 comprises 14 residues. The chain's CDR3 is CASSQGDFSYEQYF. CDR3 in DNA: TGTGCCAGCAGCCAAGGAGACTTCTCCTACGAGCAGTACTTC.

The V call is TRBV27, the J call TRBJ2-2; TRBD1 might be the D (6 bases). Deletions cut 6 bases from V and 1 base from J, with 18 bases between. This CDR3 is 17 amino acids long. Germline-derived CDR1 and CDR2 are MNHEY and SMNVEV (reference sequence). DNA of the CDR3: TGTGCCAGCAGCCTATTATCACGGGACAAGAACACCGGGGAGCTGTTTTTT. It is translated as CASSLLSRDKNTGELFF.

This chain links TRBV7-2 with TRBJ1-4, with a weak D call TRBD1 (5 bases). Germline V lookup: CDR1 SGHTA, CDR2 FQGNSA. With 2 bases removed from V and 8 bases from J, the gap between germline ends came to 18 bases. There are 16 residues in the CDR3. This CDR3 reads CASSLFMGGEGEKLFF. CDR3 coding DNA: TGTGCCAGCAGCTTATTTATGGGTGGGGAGGGGGAAAAACTGTTTTTT.

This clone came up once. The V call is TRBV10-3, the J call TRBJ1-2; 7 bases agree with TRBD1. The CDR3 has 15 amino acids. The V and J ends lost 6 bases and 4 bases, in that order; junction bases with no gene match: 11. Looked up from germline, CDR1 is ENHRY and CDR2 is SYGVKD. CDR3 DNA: TGTGCCATCAGGCCGGCGGGACAGCGTCCCTATGGCTACACCTTC. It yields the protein CAIRPAGQRPYGYTF.

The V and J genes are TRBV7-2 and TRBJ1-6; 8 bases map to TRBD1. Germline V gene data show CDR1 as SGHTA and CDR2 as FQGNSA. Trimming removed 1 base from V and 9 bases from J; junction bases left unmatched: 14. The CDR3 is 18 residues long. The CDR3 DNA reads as TGTGCCAGCAGCTTAGTTCAGGGAGGCAGGGGGCGTACTTCACCCCTCCACTTT. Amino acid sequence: CASSLVQGGRGRTSPLHF.

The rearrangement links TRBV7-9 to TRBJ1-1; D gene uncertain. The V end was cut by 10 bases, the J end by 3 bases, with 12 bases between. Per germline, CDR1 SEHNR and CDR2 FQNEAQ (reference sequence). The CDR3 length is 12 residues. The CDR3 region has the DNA TGTGCCACCCTAACGGAGGACACTGAAGCTTTCTTT. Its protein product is CATLTEDTEAFF.

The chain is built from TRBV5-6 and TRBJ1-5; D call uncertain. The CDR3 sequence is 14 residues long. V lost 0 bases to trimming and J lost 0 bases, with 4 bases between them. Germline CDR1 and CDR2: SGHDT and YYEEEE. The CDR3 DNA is TGTGCCAGCAGCTTGGAGAGTAGCAATCAGCCCCAGCATTTT. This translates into CASSLESSNQPQHF.

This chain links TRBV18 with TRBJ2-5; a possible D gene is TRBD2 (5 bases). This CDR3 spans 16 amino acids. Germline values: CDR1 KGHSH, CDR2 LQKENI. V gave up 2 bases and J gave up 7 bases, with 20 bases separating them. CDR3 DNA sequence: TGTGCCAGCTCACCAAGTAGGGAGAGGATTCCGCGGACCCAGTACTTC. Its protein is CASSPSRERIPRTQYF.

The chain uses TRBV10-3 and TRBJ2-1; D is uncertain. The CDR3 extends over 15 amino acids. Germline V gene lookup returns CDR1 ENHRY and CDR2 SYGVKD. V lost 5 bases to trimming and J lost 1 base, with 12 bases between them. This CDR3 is CAISSLTGSYNEQFF. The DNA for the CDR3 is TGTGCCATCAGTTCACTAACGGGTTCCTACAATGAGCAGTTCTTC.

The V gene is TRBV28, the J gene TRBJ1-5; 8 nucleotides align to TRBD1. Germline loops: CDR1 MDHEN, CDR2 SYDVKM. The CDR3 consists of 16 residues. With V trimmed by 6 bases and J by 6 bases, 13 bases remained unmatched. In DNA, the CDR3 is TGTGCCAGCAGCCCCGACAGGGGCCCAGTGGGTCAGCCCCAGCATTTT. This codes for CASSPDRGPVGQPQHF. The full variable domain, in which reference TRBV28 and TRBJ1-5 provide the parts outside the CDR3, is DVKVTQSSRYLVKRTGEKVFLECVQDMDHENMFWYRQDPGLGLRLIYFSYDVKMKEKGDIPEGYSVSREKKERFSLILESASTNQTSMYLCASSPDRGPVGQPQHFGDGTRLSIL.